The 5 T cell receptor beta chains below come from one sample, sequenced in a study of blood T cell repertoires in COVID-19. This table comes from immunoSEQ multiplex PCR, and its TCRdb copy is limited to in-frame clones, with some not included. The sample contains fewer than 350,000 clones, around 87% of which appear only once. The sequencing sample was made of peripheral blood. All receptors derive from a woman aged 50 to 60 who had recovered from COVID-19.

This clone was recorded once. The V gene is TRBV5-5, the J gene TRBJ2-3, with 8 bases fitting TRBD1. The CDR3 has 14 amino acids. V lost 4 bases, J lost 1 base, and 2 bases stayed unmatched. CDR1 is SGHKS, CDR2 YYEKEE, per germline (reference sequence). The CDR3 loop reads CASSPDRGTDTQYF. CDR3 sequence (DNA): TGTGCCAGCAGCCCGGACAGGGGCACAGATACGCAGTATTTT. The entire variable domain, with the rest obtained from reference TRBV5-5 and TRBJ2-3, is as follows: DAGVTQSPTHLIKTRGQQVTLRCSPISGHKSVSWYQQVLGQGPQFIFQYYEKEERGRGNFPDRFSARQFPNYSSELNVNALLLGDSALYLCASSPDRGTDTQYFGPGTRLTVL.

The chain carries TRBV18 and TRBJ2-7; TRBD1 matches at 8 bases. Per the germline V gene, CDR1 is KGHSH and CDR2 is LQKENI. The CDR3 has 14 amino acids. The ends lost 2 bases at V and 5 bases at J; junction bases unmatched: 5. CDR3 in amino acids: CASSPGQGAHEQYF. CDR3 DNA: TGTGCCAGCTCACCAGGGCAGGGGGCTCACGAGCAGTACTTC.

The chain employs TRBV11-2 and TRBJ1-5, with D unresolved. Trimming left V 1 base short and J 3 bases short, with 10 bases between. The CDR3 spans 15 residues. Germline assignment: CDR1 SGHAT and CDR2 FQNNGV. The chain's CDR3 is CASSLGRRDNQPQHF. CDR3 nucleotide sequence: TGTGCCAGCAGCTTAGGCAGGCGGGACAATCAGCCCCAGCATTTT. The whole variable domain, filled in from reference TRBV11-2 and TRBJ1-5, reads EAGVAQSPRYKIIEKRQSVAFWCNPISGHATLYWYQQILGQGPKLLIQFQNNGVVDDSQLPKDRFSAERLKGVDSTLKIQPAKLEDSAVYLCASSLGRRDNQPQHFGDGTRLSIL.

V usage is TRBV18 and J usage is TRBJ2-7, with TRBD1 identical over 8 bases. V lost 5 bases, J lost 0 bases, and 9 bases stayed unmatched. Germline lookup yields CDR1 KGHSH and CDR2 LQKENI. This CDR3 has 16 residues. In nucleotides, the CDR3 is TGTGCCAGCTCATCCAGGTGGACAGGGAGCTCCTACGAGCAGTACTTC. This sequence encodes CASSSRWTGSSYEQYF.

The rearrangement uses TRBV12-5 and TRBJ1-2, with D possibly TRBD1 on 6 matching bases. There are 19 residues in the CDR3. V was clipped by 0 bases and J by 0 bases, with 20 bases between them. The germline gives CDR1 LGHNT, CDR2 FRNRAP. The CDR3 is CASGLVSGGAGYPNYGYTF. The CDR3 DNA is TGTGCTAGTGGTTTGGTATCGGGGGGCGCTGGTTACCCTAACTATGGCTACACCTTC.